Detailed here is one T cell receptor (beta chain). Its antigen specificity is not known. Base qualities were left out, and no much larger clone turns up one base away. The label giving this sample's time point can be read as: sample taken at primary tumor resection. Samples were obtained from approximately 70 patients with early-stage, untreated non-small cell lung cancer from the lung TRACERx cohort. TCR sequencing used whole RNA extracted from tumor and nontumor lung tissue, or from cryopreserved PBMC samples, without cell sorting. Only patients for whom sufficient RNA was available from at least two tumor regions were selected for TCR sequencing. Tumor and adjacent nontumor lung specimens were reviewed by a lung pathologist before selection. The data originate from a study of spatial heterogeneity in lung cancer (dated by TCRdb to about 2019). With respect to the entire study: More beta-chain than alpha-chain transcripts were consistently detected, likely reflecting higher beta-chain transcript abundance. In non-small cell lung cancer, the study made a quantitative comparison of TCR alpha and beta repertoires among multiple tumor regions, matched nontumor lung and blood. A strong correlation was found between TCR transcript counts in tumor regions and a T cell transcriptional module score from matched bulk RNA-seq. In the raw uncorrected reads, each unique combination of TCR and UMI appeared on average more than ten times. Both alpha and beta chains were TCR-sequenced in a few hundred tumor regions, approximately 68 matched nontumor lung samples and around 54 PBMC samples obtained at surgery. TCR repertoire features were related to nonsynonymous mutation counts determined by whole-exome sequencing of tumor tissue.

What the study reported, not specific to this receptor: Counts of ubiquitous and regional expanded TCRs were found to correlate with counts of ubiquitous and regional nonsynonymous mutations, respectively. Additional single-cell paired TCR alpha and beta sequencing was considered necessary to confirm, at a functional level, the hypothesis that regional TCRs recognize regional mutations. TCR-seq coverage of tumor T cells was estimated to be only roughly 7.3% for alpha chains and 13% to 15% for beta chains. A correlation was observed between the number of expanded intratumoral alpha and beta TCRs and the tumor nonsynonymous mutation count.

The method was 5' RACE. The run used a NextSeq 500. In the TCR library protocol, a unique molecular identifier was attached to each TCR cDNA molecule so that PCR and sequencing errors could be corrected. The paper's processing steps were these. TCR identification, UMI-based error correction and CDR3 extraction were all carried out with Decombinator tools. Expanded TCRs were defined as those above a frequency of 2 per 1,000, corresponding to the top 1% of the tumor frequency distribution. Expanded tumor TCRs statistically deemed absent (corrected P<0.05) from at least one tumor region were classed as regional, and all other expanded tumor TCRs were classed as ubiquitous. Renyi diversity was computed with the R vegan package after each repertoire had been subsampled 100 times to 5,000 TCRs. CDR3 similarity networks were constructed using string-kernel similarity of amino acid triplets, with links drawn between CDR3s whose pairwise similarity was above 0.82. The public sequencing data were trimmed at Q25 with fastp and processed into clonotypes with MiXCR by TCRdb, which kept only in-frame beta chains. Merged by CDR3 protein, the rows form single entries marked with the most common genes and DNA. TCRdb's processing, not the study's, gives the V and J calls here. This sample comprises 3,000 to 3,500 distinct CDR3 sequences, approximately 35% of them detected only once. The top ten clones comprise under 15% of the sample.

The input for sequencing was lung tumor tissue, taken at surgery. The source of this sequence is a female donor with early-stage non-small cell lung cancer.

The DNA reads TGCGCCAGCAGCTTCGTGGGTAGCGGGAATTCGGAGCAGTTCTTC. This encodes CASSFVGSGNSEQFF. The V and J segments used are TRBV5-1 and TRBJ2-1, with 8 middle bases fitting TRBD2. CDR1 and CDR2 are read off the germline V gene as SGHRS and YFSETQ. Taken from cysteine to phenylalanine, the CDR3 has 15 residues. The sequence is cut down to CDR3 DNA, 45 bases in frame from base 1. V is pruned by 2 bases and J by 10 bases, leaving 11 bases of the junction without a gene match. Full variable domain (CDR3 extended with the reference TRBV5-1 and TRBJ2-1 proteins): KAGVTQTPRYLIKTRGQQVTLSCSPISGHRSVSWYQQTPGQGLQFLFEYFSETQRNKGNFPGRFSGRQFSNSRSEMNVSTLELGDSALYLCASSFVGSGNSEQFFGPGTRLTVL.